The sequence of this TCR beta chain was determined in a study of regulatory T cells in long-lasting Graves disease. This clonotype was detected ten times or more. Time point here: newly diagnosed GD, antithyroid drugs for less than 3 months. PBMC RNA served as the TCR library source. Assembly of TCR beta libraries relied on iRepertoire HTBI primers together with Arm-PCR of CDR3 regions. TCRdb independently ran MiXCR on the multiplex PCR reads; one entry per CDR3 protein. This table holds 200,000 to 250,000 distinct CDR3 sequences, roughly a fifth found once. Germline V CDR1 and CDR2: GTSNPN, SVGIG (reference sequence). Trimming stripped 0 bases from V and 4 bases from J, with 16 bases between. The CDR3 has 16 residues. Separately, the same data were catalogued under a study of T cells in Graves' hyperthyroidism and ophthalmopathy.

This clonotype originated in a woman aged 25 to 39 with Graves disease. The chain recombines TRBV30 with TRBJ1-5; D may be TRBD1 (6 bases). Sequenced here: peripheral blood mononuclear cells (PBMCs), sampled at new diagnosis, from a patient treated with antithyroid drugs. The CDR3: CAWSVRQGGGNQPQHF. The CDR3 DNA sequence: TGTGCCTGGAGTGTGAGGCAGGGAGGGGGGAATCAGCCCCAGCATTTT. Using reference TRBV30 and TRBJ1-5 for the parts outside the CDR3, the full variable domain is SQTIHQWPATLVQPVGSPLSLECTVEGTSNPNLYWYRQAAGRGLQLLFYSVGIGQISSEVPQNLSASRPQDRQFILSSKKLLLSDSGFYLCAWSVRQGGGNQPQHFGDGTRLSIL.